Each of the 11 T cell receptor beta chains below was sequenced from the same sample in a study of OX40 agonist ivuxolimab in advanced cancers. Clones were sequenced by immunoSEQ multiplex PCR, and TCRdb holds only the in-frame ones, with some missing. The sample records more than 85,000 clones, about 90% being singletons. Specimen: CD4+ or CD8+ T cells sorted from blood, collected in a trial of the OX40 agonist ivuxolimab. These TCRs come from an adult with an advanced solid tumor such as melanoma, head and neck, liver or kidney cancer.

V usage is TRBV7-9 and J usage is TRBJ2-3; D call uncertain. The length of the CDR3 is 16 residues. V was trimmed by 4 bases and J by 1 base, leaving 15 bases between them. CDR1 is SEHNR, CDR2 FQNEAQ, per germline (reference sequence). CDR3 bases: TGTGCCAGCAGCTGGATCACTGGGCTAGGCACAGATACGCAGTATTTT. Protein product: CASSWITGLGTDTQYF.

This sequence joins TRBV21-1 and TRBJ2-5; the table names TRBD2, a call not compared with the DNA. TRBV21-1 is reported as a pseudogene. The CDR3 contains 22 residues. The CDR3 DNA reads as TGTGCCAGCAGCGCCCCTCCTTTACCCCCCACAGCGGGAGGGCCAGGGGGAGAGACCCAGTACTTC. It encodes CASSAPPLPPTAGGPGGETQYF.

This chain uses TRBV5-6 with TRBJ2-1; 7 positions match TRBD2. This CDR3 has 15 amino acids. Germline V gives CDR1 SGHDT, CDR2 YYEEEE. V shed 3 bases, J shed 0 bases, and the junction held 3 bases outside the gene matches. CDR3 sequence (DNA): TGTGCCAGCAGCTCTAGCGGACCCTCCTACAATGAGCAGTTCTTC. Protein sequence: CASSSSGPSYNEQFF.

The rearrangement uses TRBV6-5 and TRBJ1-1; no clear D gene. In germline, CDR1 is MNHEY, CDR2 SVGAGI. The CDR3 is made up of 15 amino acids. V was pared by 5 bases and J by 2 bases, with 15 bases between. CDR3 bases: TGTGCCAGCAGTACCCGCAACCCTTACAACACTGAAGCTTTCTTT. It specifies CASSTRNPYNTEAFF.

V usage is TRBV7-9 and J usage is TRBJ2-7; 9 bases are a match to TRBD2. The CDR3 consists of 15 residues. V lost 5 bases to trimming and J lost 3 bases; unmatched junction nucleotides: 8. The germline CDR1 and CDR2 sequences are SEHNR and FQNEAQ (reference sequence). CDR3 in DNA: TGTGCCAGCAGCCCTTCAGTTAGCGGGAGCTACGAGCAGTACTTC. It is translated as CASSPSVSGSYEQYF.

This rearrangement joins TRBV28 to TRBJ1-5, with TRBD1 identical over 9 bases. This CDR3 is 14 amino acids long. V shed 4 bases and J 7 bases; nucleotides not matched to a gene: 5. Germline V gene data show CDR1 as MDHEN and CDR2 as SYDVKM. CDR3 nucleotide sequence: TGTGCCAGCAGTTCGGGACAGGGATGGCAGCCCCAGCATTTT. Translation gives CASSSGQGWQPQHF.

The chain uses TRBV9 and TRBJ1-2; D is unresolved. In germline, CDR1 is SGDLS, CDR2 YYNGEE. This CDR3 spans 14 amino acids. V lost 0 bases to trimming and J lost 2 bases, with 8 bases between them. For the CDR3, the DNA is TGTGCCAGCAGCGTAGGGAACAAGAACTATGGCTACACCTTC. Translated: CASSVGNKNYGYTF.

This clone was detected only once. The CDR3 DNA is TGTGCCAGCAGTTTCGGGGGAGGCGAGCAGTACTTC. This codes for CASSFGGGEQYF. The chain combines TRBV27 with TRBJ2-7; D may be TRBD2 (6 bases). Trimming shortened V by 3 bases and J by 6 bases, and 9 bases separated the two germline ends. The CDR3 runs to 12 residues. Germline CDR1 and CDR2: MNHEY and SMNVEV (reference sequence).

The chain carries TRBV5-6 and TRBJ2-1; weak D call: TRBD1 (6 bases). The CDR3 spans 11 residues. V gave up 9 bases and J gave up 9 bases, with 13 bases separating them. Germline CDR1 SGHDT, CDR2 YYEEEE. CDR3 region: CATQGMGEQFF. In DNA, the CDR3 is TGTGCCACACAGGGAATGGGTGAGCAGTTCTTC. Full variable domain (rest looked up from reference TRBV5-6 and TRBJ2-1): DAGVTQSPTHLIKTRGQQVTLRCSPKSGHDTVSWYQQALGQGPQFIFQYYEEEERQRGNFPDRFSGHQFPNYSSELNVNALLLGDSALYLCATQGMGEQFFGPGTRLTVL.

The J gene is TRBJ2-5, the V gene TRBV7-6; D remains ambiguous. This CDR3 is built from 16 residues. The germline V and J ends were trimmed by 7 bases and 5 bases, with 23 bases remaining between them. CDR1 and CDR2 from the germline V gene are SGHVS and FNYEAQ. CDR3 DNA: TGTGCCAGCACCGTAATCCCAGCGCCATCCGGTGAGACCCAGTACTTC. This gives the protein CASTVIPAPSGETQYF.

The CDR3 DNA sequence: TGCGCCAGCAGCACATCCTCCGGGACAGGCGAACGAAACACCATATATTTT. Amino acids: CASSTSSGTGERNTIYF. The chain employs TRBV4-1 and TRBJ1-3, with 8 bases lining up with TRBD1. This CDR3 has 17 residues. The germline V gene has CDR1 MGHRA and CDR2 YSYEKL. V trimming: 5 bases; J trimming: 5 bases; junction bases outside the gene matches: 14.